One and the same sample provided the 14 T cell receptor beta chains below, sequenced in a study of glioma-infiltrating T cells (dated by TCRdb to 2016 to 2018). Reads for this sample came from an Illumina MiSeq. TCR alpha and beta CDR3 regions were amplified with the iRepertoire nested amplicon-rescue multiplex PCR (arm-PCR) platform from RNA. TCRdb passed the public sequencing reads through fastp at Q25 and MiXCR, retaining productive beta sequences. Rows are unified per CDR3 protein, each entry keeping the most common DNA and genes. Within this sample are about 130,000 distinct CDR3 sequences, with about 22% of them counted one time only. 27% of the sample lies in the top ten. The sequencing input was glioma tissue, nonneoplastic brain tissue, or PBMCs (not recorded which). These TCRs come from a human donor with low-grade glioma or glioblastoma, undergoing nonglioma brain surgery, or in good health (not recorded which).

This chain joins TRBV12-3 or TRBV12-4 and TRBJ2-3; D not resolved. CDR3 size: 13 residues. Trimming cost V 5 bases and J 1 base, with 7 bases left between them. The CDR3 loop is CASSHGRTDTQYF. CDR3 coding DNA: TGTGCCAGCAGTCACGGACGCACAGATACGCAGTATTTT.

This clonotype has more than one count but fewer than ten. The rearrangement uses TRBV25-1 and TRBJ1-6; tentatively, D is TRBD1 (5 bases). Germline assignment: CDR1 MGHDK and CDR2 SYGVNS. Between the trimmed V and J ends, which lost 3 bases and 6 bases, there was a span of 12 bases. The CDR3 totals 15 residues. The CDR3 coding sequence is TGTGCCAGCAGTGACCCCCGCGGGGCTAATTCACCCCTCCACTTT. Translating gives CASSDPRGANSPLHF.

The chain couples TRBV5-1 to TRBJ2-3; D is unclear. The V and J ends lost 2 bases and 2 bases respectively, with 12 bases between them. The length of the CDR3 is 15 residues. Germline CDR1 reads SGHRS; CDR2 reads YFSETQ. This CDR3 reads CASSFRSADTDTQYF. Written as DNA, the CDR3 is TGCGCCAGCAGCTTCCGCTCAGCTGACACAGATACGCAGTATTTT. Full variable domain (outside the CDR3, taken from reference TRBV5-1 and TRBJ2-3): KAGVTQTPRYLIKTRGQQVTLSCSPISGHRSVSWYQQTPGQGLQFLFEYFSETQRNKGNFPGRFSGRQFSNSRSEMNVSTLELGDSALYLCASSFRSADTDTQYFGPGTRLTVL.

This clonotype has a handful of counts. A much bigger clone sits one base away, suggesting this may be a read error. The CDR3 DNA reads TGTGCCAGCAGTTTACGAAGGACCCTAGGCTCCTATAATCCACCCCTCCACTTT. It encodes CASSLRRTLGSYNPPLHF. The chain employs TRBV27 and TRBJ1-6; D is undetermined. The CDR3 runs to 18 residues. Germline V gene data show CDR1 as MNHEY and CDR2 as SMNVEV (reference sequence).

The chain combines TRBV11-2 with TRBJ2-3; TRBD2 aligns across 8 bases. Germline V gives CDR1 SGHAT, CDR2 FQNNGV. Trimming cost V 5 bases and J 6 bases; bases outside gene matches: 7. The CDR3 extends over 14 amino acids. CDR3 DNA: TGTGCCAGCAGCCCGGAGGTAGCGGGGGATACGCAGTATTTT. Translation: CASSPEVAGDTQYF.

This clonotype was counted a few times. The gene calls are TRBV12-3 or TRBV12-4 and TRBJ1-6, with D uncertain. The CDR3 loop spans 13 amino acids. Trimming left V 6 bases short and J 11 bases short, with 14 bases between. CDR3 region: CASSSYGSPPLHF. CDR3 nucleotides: TGTGCCAGCAGCTCCTACGGGAGTCCACCCCTCCACTTT.

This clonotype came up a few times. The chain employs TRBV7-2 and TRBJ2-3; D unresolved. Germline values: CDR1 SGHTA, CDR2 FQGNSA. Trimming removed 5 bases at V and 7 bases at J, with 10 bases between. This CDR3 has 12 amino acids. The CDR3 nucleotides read TGTGCCAGCAGCCCCGCATTTAATACGCAGTATTTT. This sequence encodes CASSPAFNTQYF.

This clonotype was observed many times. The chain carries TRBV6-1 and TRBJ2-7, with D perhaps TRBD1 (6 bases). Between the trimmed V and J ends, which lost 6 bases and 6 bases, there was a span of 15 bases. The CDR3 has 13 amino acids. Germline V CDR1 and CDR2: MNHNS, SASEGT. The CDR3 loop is CASSRTGNTEQYV. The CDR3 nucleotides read TGTGCCAGCAGCCGAACAGGGAATACCGAGCAGTACGTC.

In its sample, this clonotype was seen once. DNA for the CDR3: TGTGCCAGCGGGACGACTAGCCCAGAGACCCAGTACTTC. Protein sequence: CASGTTSPETQYF. The chain joins TRBV6-1 to TRBJ2-5; TRBD2 matches at 7 bases. Germline V gene sequence: CDR1 MNHNS, CDR2 SASEGT. The CDR3 extends over 13 amino acids. J gave up 4 bases and V 8 bases, and 7 bases lay outside the gene matches.

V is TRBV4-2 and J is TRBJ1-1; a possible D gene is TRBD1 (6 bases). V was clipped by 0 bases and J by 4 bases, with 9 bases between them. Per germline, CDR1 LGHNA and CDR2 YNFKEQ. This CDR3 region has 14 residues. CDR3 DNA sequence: TGTGCCAGCAGCCAAGATAGGGGGAGCACTGAAGCTTTCTTT. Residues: CASSQDRGSTEAFF.

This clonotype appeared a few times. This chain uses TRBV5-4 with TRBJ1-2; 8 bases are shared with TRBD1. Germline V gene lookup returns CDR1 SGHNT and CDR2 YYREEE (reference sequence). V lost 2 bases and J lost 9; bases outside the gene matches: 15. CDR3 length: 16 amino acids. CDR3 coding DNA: TGTGCCAGCAGCTTCGACAGGGGTTTTCAAAGTGGGAGCTACACCTTC. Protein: CASSFDRGFQSGSYTF.

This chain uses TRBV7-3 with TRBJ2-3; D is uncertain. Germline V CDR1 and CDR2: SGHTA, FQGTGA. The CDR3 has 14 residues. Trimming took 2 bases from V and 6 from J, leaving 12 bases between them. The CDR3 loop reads CASSLRAAVDTQYF. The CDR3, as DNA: TGTGCCAGCAGCTTACGGGCAGCCGTGGATACGCAGTATTTT.

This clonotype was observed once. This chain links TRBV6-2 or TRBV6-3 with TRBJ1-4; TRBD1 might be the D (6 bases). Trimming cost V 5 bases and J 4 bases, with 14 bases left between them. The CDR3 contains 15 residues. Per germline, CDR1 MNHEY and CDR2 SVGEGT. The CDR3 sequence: CASSDIQGFNEKLFF. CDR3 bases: TGTGCCAGCAGTGACATACAGGGATTTAATGAAAAACTGTTTTTT.

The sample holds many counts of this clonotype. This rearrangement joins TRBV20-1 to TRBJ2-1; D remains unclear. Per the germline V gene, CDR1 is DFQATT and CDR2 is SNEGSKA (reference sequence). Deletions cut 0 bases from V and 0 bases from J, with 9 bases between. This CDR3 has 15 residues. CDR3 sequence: CSARDPARSYNEQFF. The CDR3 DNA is TGCAGTGCTAGAGACCCGGCCCGCTCCTACAATGAGCAGTTCTTC.